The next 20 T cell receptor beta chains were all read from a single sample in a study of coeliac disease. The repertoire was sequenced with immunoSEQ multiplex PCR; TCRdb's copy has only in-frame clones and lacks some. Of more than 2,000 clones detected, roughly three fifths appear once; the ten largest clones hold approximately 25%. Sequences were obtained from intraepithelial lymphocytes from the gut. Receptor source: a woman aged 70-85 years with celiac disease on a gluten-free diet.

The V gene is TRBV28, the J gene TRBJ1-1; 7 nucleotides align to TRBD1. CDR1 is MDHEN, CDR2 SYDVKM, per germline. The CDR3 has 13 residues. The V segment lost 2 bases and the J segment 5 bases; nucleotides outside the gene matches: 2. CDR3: CASSLQGVTEAFF. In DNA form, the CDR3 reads TGTGCCAGCAGTTTACAGGGGGTGACTGAAGCTTTCTTT.

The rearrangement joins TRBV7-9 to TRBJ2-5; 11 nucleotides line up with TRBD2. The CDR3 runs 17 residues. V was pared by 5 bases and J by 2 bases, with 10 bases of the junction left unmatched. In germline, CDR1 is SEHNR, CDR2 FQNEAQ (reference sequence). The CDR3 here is CASSRSGGDRLQETQYF. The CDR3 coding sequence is TGTGCCAGCAGCCGTAGCGGGGGGGATCGACTTCAAGAGACCCAGTACTTC.

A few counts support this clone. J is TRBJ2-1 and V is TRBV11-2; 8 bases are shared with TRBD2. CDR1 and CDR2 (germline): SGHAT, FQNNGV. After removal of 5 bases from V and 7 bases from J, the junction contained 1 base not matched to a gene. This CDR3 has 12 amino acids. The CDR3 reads CASSTGGNEQFF. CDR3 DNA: TGTGCCAGCAGCACGGGGGGGAATGAGCAGTTCTTC.

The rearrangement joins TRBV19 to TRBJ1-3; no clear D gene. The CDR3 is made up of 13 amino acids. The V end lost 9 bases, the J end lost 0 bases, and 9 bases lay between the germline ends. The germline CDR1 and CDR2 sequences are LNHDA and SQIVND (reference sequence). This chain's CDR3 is CASSGFSGNTIYF. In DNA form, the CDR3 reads TGTGCCAGCTCCGGGTTCTCTGGAAACACCATATATTTT.

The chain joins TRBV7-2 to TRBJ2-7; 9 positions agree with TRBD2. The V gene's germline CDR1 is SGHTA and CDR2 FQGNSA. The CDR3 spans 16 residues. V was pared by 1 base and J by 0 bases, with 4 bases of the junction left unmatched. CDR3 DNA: TGTGCCAGCAGCTTAGGTGGCGGGAGGGCCTCCTACGAGCAGTACGTC. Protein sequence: CASSLGGGRASYEQYV.

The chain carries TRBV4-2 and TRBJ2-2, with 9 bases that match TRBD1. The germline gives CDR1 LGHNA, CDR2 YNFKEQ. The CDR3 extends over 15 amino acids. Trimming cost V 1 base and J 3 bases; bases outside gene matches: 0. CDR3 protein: CASSQGTGDTGELFF. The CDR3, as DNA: TGTGCCAGCAGCCAAGGGACAGGGGACACCGGGGAGCTGTTTTTT.

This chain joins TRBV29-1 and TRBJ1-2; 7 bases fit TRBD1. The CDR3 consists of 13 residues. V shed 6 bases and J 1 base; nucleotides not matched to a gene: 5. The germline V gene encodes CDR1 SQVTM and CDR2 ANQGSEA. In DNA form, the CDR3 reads TGCAGCGTACAAGCAGGGGGTAACTATGGCTACACCTTC. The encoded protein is CSVQAGGNYGYTF.

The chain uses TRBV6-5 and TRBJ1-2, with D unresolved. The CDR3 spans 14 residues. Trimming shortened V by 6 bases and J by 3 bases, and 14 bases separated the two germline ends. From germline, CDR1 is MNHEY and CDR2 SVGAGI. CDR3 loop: CASREVTPDYGYTF. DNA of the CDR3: TGTGCCAGCAGGGAGGTGACCCCCGACTATGGCTACACCTTC.

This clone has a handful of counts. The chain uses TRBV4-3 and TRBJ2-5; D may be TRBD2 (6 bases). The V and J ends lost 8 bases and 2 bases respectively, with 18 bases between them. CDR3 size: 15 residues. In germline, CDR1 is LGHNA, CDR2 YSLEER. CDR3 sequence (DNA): TGCGCCAGCCGATCGAGGACCGGGACTCAAGAGACCCAGTACTTC. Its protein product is CASRSRTGTQETQYF.

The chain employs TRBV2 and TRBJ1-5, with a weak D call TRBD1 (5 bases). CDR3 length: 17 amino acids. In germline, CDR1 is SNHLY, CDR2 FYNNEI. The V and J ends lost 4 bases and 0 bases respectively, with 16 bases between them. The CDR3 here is CASSVRGEPHSNQPQHF. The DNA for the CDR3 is TGTGCCAGCAGTGTTCGGGGGGAACCCCATAGCAATCAGCCCCAGCATTTT.

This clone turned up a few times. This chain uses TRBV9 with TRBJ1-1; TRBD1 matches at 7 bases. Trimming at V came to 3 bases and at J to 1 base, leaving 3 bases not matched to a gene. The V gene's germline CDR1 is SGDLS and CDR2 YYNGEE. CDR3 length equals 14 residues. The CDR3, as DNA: TGTGCCAGCAGCGACAGGGGATCGAACACTGAAGCTTTCTTT. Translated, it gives CASSDRGSNTEAFF. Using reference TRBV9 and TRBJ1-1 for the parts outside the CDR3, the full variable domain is DSGVTQTPKHLITATGQRVTLRCSPRSGDLSVYWYQQSLDQGLQFLIQYYNGEERAKGNILERFSAQQFPDLHSELNLSSLELGDSALYFCASSDRGSNTEAFFGQGTRLTVV.

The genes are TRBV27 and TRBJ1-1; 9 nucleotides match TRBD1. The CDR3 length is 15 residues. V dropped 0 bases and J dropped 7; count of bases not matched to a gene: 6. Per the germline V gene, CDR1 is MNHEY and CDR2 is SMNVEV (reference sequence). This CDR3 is CASSLSGQGVNEAFF. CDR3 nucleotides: TGTGCCAGCAGTTTATCGGGACAGGGAGTTAATGAAGCTTTCTTT.

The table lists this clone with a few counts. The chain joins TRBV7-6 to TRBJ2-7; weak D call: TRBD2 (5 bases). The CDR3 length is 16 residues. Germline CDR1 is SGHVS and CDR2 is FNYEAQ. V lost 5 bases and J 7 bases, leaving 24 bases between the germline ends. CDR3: CASSATPRSRTWEQYF. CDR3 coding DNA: TGTGCCAGCAGCGCTACTCCTAGATCAAGGACTTGGGAGCAGTACTTC.

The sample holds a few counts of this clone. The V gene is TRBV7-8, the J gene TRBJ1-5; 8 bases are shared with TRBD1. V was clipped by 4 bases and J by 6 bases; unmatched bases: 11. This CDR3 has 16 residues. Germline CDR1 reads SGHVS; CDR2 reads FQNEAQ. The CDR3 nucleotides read TGTGCCAGCAGCTCAGGCGTAACAGGGGGTTTTCAGCCCCAGCATTTT. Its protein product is CASSSGVTGGFQPQHF.

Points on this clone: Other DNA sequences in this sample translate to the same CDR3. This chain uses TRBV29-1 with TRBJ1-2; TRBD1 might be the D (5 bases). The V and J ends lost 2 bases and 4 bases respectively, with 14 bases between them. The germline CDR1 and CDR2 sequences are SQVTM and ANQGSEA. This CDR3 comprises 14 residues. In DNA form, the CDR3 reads TGCAGCGTTGAAAAAGGGGTTGAGAGCTATGGCTACACCTTC. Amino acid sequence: CSVEKGVESYGYTF.

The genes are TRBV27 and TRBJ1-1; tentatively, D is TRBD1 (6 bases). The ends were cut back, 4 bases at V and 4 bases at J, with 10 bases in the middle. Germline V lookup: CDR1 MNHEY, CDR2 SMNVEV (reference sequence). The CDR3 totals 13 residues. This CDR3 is CASSYRAFTEAFF. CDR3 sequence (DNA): TGTGCCAGCAGTTACAGGGCTTTCACTGAAGCTTTCTTT.

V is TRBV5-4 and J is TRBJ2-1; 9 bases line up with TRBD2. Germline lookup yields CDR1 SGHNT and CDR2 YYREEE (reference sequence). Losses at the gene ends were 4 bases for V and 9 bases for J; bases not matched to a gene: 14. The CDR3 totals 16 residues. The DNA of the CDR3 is TGTGCCAGCAGCGAGGGAGCGGGAGGTGTCTCAGCTGAGCAGTTCTTC. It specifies CASSEGAGGVSAEQFF. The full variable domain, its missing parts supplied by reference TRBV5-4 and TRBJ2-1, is ETGVTQSPTHLIKTRGQQVTLRCSSQSGHNTVSWYQQALGQGPQFIFQYYREEENGRGNFPPRFSGLQFPNYSSELNVNALELDDSALYLCASSEGAGGVSAEQFFGPGTRLTVL.

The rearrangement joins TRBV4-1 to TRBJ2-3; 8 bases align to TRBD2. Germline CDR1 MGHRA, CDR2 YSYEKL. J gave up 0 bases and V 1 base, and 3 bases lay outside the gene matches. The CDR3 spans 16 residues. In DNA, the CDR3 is TGCGCCAGCAGCCAAGCCATAGCGGGAAGCACAGATACGCAGTATTTT. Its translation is CASSQAIAGSTDTQYF.

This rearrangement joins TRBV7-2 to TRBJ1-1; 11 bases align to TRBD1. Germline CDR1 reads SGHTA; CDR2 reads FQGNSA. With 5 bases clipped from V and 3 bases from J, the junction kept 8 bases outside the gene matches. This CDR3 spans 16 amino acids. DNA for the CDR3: TGTGCCAGCAGCCTAAGGGACAGGGGGTCGTACACTGAAGCTTTCTTT. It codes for CASSLRDRGSYTEAFF.

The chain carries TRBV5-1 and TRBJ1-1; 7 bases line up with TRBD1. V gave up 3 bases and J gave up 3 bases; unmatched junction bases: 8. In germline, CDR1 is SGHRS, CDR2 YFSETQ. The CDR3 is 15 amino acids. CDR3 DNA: TGCGCCAGCAGCTGGACAGGAACAGGGGACACTGAAGCTTTCTTT. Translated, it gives CASSWTGTGDTEAFF.